This TCR beta chain was sequenced in a study of early T cells in non-severe SARS-CoV-2 infection. Study details: Sequencing targeted bulk RNA from unsorted whole blood, leaving chains unpaired.

Germline V CDR1 and CDR2: KGHSH, LQKENI. There are 16 residues in the CDR3. Between the trimmed V and J ends, which lost 0 bases and 4 bases, there was a span of 15 bases. The table lists this clonotype with many counts. Individual cDNA molecules received unique molecular identifiers during library preparation. TCRdb redid the calling of the 5' RACE reads with MiXCR, one entry per CDR3 protein. The repertoire has about 110,000 distinct CDR3 sequences, around 10% of them found once; the top ten carry about 8%. V usage is TRBV18 and J usage is TRBJ1-2; TRBD1 is a possible D gene (6 bases). The sequenced sample was whole blood. The receptor's source is an adult who was a healthcare worker with PCR-confirmed SARS-CoV-2 infection or an uninfected control (not recorded which). CDR3 residues: CASSPPVNRAGYGYTF. The DNA for the CDR3 is TGTGCCAGCTCACCACCGGTCAACAGGGCTGGCTATGGCTACACCTTC.